The rows below give T cell receptor beta chains drawn from one sample of a study of cytomegalovirus exposure and HLA in healthy donors. The repertoire was sequenced with immunoSEQ multiplex PCR; TCRdb's copy has only in-frame clones and lacks some. The sample carries 150,000 to 200,000 clones, roughly 70% recorded once. Material for sequencing was PBMCs. All receptors come from a man aged 35 to 55 in good health and CMV-seropositive. The CDR3 runs from the conserved cysteine through the conserved F or W. Fields, in order: D gene, clone size, J gene, V gene, CDR3 protein, CDR3 DNA. D genes are given only for firm matches. For some rows the clone size is stated as once, few or many, or as a class when expanded; others skip it.

d_gene: NA
abundance: NA
j_gene: TRBJ1-2
v_gene: TRBV2
CDR3aa: CASRSTVSNYGYTF
CDR3nt: TGTGCCAGCAGATCGACAGTCAGTAACTATGGCTACACCTTC

d_gene: TRBD1
abundance: few
j_gene: TRBJ2-2
v_gene: TRBV4-2
CDR3aa: CASSQAHRGSTGELFF
CDR3nt: TGTGCCAGCAGCCAGGCTCACAGGGGTAGCACCGGGGAGCTGTTTTTT

d_gene: NA
abundance: few
j_gene: TRBJ2-7
v_gene: TRBV19
CDR3aa: CASSRTTSYEQYF
CDR3nt: TGTGCCAGTAGTAGGACTACCTCCTACGAGCAGTACTTC

d_gene: NA
abundance: NA
j_gene: TRBJ2-7
v_gene: TRBV5-1
CDR3aa: CASSFAGTHYYEQYF
CDR3nt: TGCGCCAGCAGCTTCGCGGGGACCCACTACTACGAGCAGTACTTC

d_gene: NA
abundance: NA
j_gene: TRBJ2-3
v_gene: TRBV5-1
CDR3aa: CASSLSVGGKNTQYF
CDR3nt: TGCGCCAGCAGCTTGTCCGTGGGGGGAAAGAATACGCAGTATTTT

d_gene: NA
abundance: few
j_gene: TRBJ1-2
v_gene: TRBV7-9
CDR3aa: CASSAGTTPANYGYTF
CDR3nt: TGTGCCAGCAGCGCAGGGACTACCCCCGCTAACTATGGCTACACCTTC

d_gene: NA
abundance: NA
j_gene: TRBJ1-1
v_gene: TRBV2
CDR3aa: CASSGQSNTEAFF
CDR3nt: TGTGCCAGCAGTGGACAGTCGAACACTGAAGCTTTCTTT

d_gene: TRBD1
abundance: NA
j_gene: TRBJ2-7
v_gene: TRBV9
CDR3aa: CASSVGTGLVTYEQYF
CDR3nt: TGTGCCAGCAGCGTAGGGACAGGGCTAGTTACCTACGAGCAGTACTTC

d_gene: TRBD1
abundance: few
j_gene: TRBJ2-7
v_gene: TRBV15
CDR3aa: CATSRAGTGGSMYF
CDR3nt: TGTGCCACCAGCAGAGCCGGGACAGGGGGATCGATGTACTTC

d_gene: TRBD2
abundance: NA
j_gene: TRBJ2-7
v_gene: TRBV5-1
CDR3aa: CASSLVLAGGPAEQYF
CDR3nt: TGCGCCAGCAGCTTGGTGCTAGCGGGGGGGCCGGCCGAGCAGTACTTC